This T cell receptor (beta chain) was documented in a study of T cells in Graves' hyperthyroidism and ophthalmopathy. Study observations and caveats: Progression to ophthalmopathy was predicted a median of 6.5 months early. Most clonotypes expanded in the thyroid (above 0.001) were also present in blood.

Calling Graves' hyperthyroidism stable meant ophthalmopathy did not progress within 18 months. Subjects aged 18 to 65 presented with newly diagnosed hyperthyroidism of less than 2 months' duration. Template material for amplifying TCR beta CDR3 regions consisted of RNA transcripts. Primed by the HTBI set, a first-round RT-PCR was run on the TCR CDR3. TCRdb re-called the multiplex PCR reads with MiXCR, one entry per CDR3 protein. This sample carries about 690,000 distinct CDR3 sequences, 17% of them seen once, and the ten largest clones take roughly 15%. This clonotype was counted at least ten times. What it binds is not known. The V gene's germline CDR1 is SGHTA and CDR2 FQGNSA. The J segment lost 6 bases and the V segment lost 5 bases, leaving 8 bases of the junction unmatched. This CDR3 contains 15 residues.

The receptor's source is a man in his fifties or sixties with Graves' hyperthyroidism. Sample: blood. The genes are TRBV7-2 and TRBJ2-1; TRBD2 aligns across 9 bases. CDR3 amino acids: CASSPTSGSPNEQFF. The CDR3 DNA sequence: TGTGCCAGCAGCCCGACTAGCGGAAGTCCCAATGAGCAGTTCTTC.